A single sample gave rise to the 4 T cell receptor beta chains below, sequenced in a study of CD8 T cells in ankylosing spondylitis. TCRdb fed the 5' RACE reads into MiXCR, producing one record per CDR3 protein. The sample lists some 290,000 distinct CDR3 sequences, roughly 20% seen once, with roughly 7.3% in the top ten. The source material was blood, either unsorted or a sorted T cell fraction (not recorded which). These receptors originate from a male donor with ankylosing spondylitis or in good health (not recorded which).

The table lists this clonotype with a few counts. The chain's CDR3 is CASSLAGPEQFF. As DNA, the CDR3 is TGTGCCAGCAGTTTAGCGGGACCGGAGCAGTTCTTC. The rearrangement links TRBV12-3 or TRBV12-4 to TRBJ2-1; TRBD1 or TRBD2 may be the D gene (5 bases each). The CDR3 contains 12 residues. V shed 0 bases and J shed 10 bases, with 7 bases lying between them.

V gene TRBV12-3 or TRBV12-4 combines with J gene TRBJ2-3, with 7 positions matching TRBD1. V lost 5 bases to trimming and J lost 4 bases; unmatched junction nucleotides: 3. This CDR3 region has 13 residues. Here the CDR3 DNA reads TGTGCCAGCAGTGTGACAGGGTCAGATACGCAGTATTTT. This translates into CASSVTGSDTQYF.

This clonotype has a count of ten or more. This chain uses TRBV12-3 or TRBV12-4 with TRBJ2-1; 9 nucleotides agree with TRBD1. CDR3 length equals 14 residues. Germline trimming cut 5 bases from V and 4 bases from J; bases unmatched to any gene: 3. DNA of the CDR3: TGTGCCAGCAGTGGACAGGGGATATACAATGAGCAGTTCTTC. Translation: CASSGQGIYNEQFF.

V is TRBV5-6 and J is TRBJ2-1; the D gene is possibly TRBD2 (6 bases). Germline V gene lookup returns CDR1 SGHDT and CDR2 YYEEEE. The CDR3 contains 17 residues. Trimming cost V 0 bases and J 3 bases, with 16 bases left between them. The CDR3 loop reads CASSLVGGGDIYNEQFF. CDR3 nucleotides: TGTGCCAGCAGCTTGGTGGGGGGAGGAGACATCTACAATGAGCAGTTCTTC.